Listed below are T cell receptor beta chains from one sample, sequenced in a study of shared clonotypes between healthy human individuals. Libraries were prepared by immunoSEQ multiplex PCR; TCRdb keeps only in-frame clonotypes and omits some of them. The table has approximately 2,000,000 clones, 93% seen once; the top ten hold over 1.5%. The specimen sequenced was naive CD8+ T cells from PBMCs. The receptors here all came from a man younger than 30 in good health. Some clones in this sample may be carry-over from other donors' samples. CDR3s include the opening cysteine and the closing phenylalanine or tryptophan. The order of the fields is J gene, D gene, V gene, clone size, CDR3 DNA, CDR3 protein. A D gene is named only where the DNA matches it firmly. Part of the rows lack a size; the others show once, few, many or a class for expanded clones.

j_gene: TRBJ1-2
d_gene: TRBD1
v_gene: TRBV7-2
abundance: -
CDR3nt: TGTGCCAGCAGCTCCGGACAGGGCAGGATTAGGGGCTACACCTTC
CDR3aa: CASSSGQGRIRGYTF

j_gene: TRBJ2-5
d_gene: TRBD1
v_gene: TRBV7-6
abundance: -
CDR3nt: TGTGCCAGCAGCTCGAGGGACAGGGGGCTAAATTACGTCGGAGAGACCCAGTACTTC
CDR3aa: CASSSRDRGLNYVGETQYF

j_gene: TRBJ2-1
d_gene: -
v_gene: TRBV4-3
abundance: -
CDR3nt: TGCGCCAGCAGCCAACTTGTGAGAGACTACAACATGGGTGAGCAGTTCTTC
CDR3aa: CASSQLVRDYNMGEQFF

j_gene: TRBJ1-2
d_gene: TRBD1
v_gene: TRBV7-8
abundance: -
CDR3nt: TGTGCCAGCAGCGACAGACAGGGAGGTGGCTACACCTTC
CDR3aa: CASSDRQGGGYTF

j_gene: TRBJ2-1
d_gene: -
v_gene: TRBV5-4
abundance: -
CDR3nt: TGTGCCAGCAGCTTGACCGCAGGTCCCTCCTCCTACAATGAGCAGTTCTTC
CDR3aa: CASSLTAGPSSYNEQFF

j_gene: TRBJ1-5
d_gene: -
v_gene: TRBV4-1
abundance: -
CDR3nt: TGCGCCAGCAGCCAAGTAGCGGGCAGGGGTTTAAGTCAGCCCCAGCATTTT
CDR3aa: CASSQVAGRGLSQPQHF

j_gene: TRBJ2-3
d_gene: -
v_gene: TRBV7-9
abundance: -
CDR3nt: TGTGCCAGCAGCTCAGCGATCAGCGGTAACAACACAGATACGCAGTATTTT
CDR3aa: CASSSAISGNNTDTQYF

j_gene: TRBJ2-7
d_gene: TRBD2
v_gene: TRBV11-2
abundance: -
CDR3nt: TGTGCCAGCAGCTTAGAGGCGGGAGGGTTCTACGAGCAGTACTTC
CDR3aa: CASSLEAGGFYEQYF

j_gene: TRBJ1-1
d_gene: -
v_gene: TRBV25-1
abundance: -
CDR3nt: TGTGCCAGCAGTCCACCCCGGGGCGCGGGGACTGAAGCTTTCTTT
CDR3aa: CASSPPRGAGTEAFF

j_gene: TRBJ2-1
d_gene: TRBD1
v_gene: TRBV4-3
abundance: -
CDR3nt: TGCGCCAGCAGCGACAGGGGGGTCCTATACAATGAGCAGTTCTTC
CDR3aa: CASSDRGVLYNEQFF

j_gene: TRBJ2-2
d_gene: TRBD2
v_gene: TRBV9
abundance: -
CDR3nt: TGTGCCAGCAGCGCTCCTGGACTAGCCCAGACAATCAACACCGGGGAGCTGTTTTTT
CDR3aa: CASSAPGLAQTINTGELFF

j_gene: TRBJ2-7
d_gene: -
v_gene: TRBV27
abundance: -
CDR3nt: TGTGCCAGCAGTTATGAAGCCTCCTACGAGCAGTACTTC
CDR3aa: CASSYEASYEQYF

j_gene: TRBJ1-1
d_gene: TRBD1
v_gene: TRBV5-4
abundance: once
CDR3nt: TGTGCCAGCAGCTTGGCAGGGGGCTTCTCTGCGACTGAAGCTTTCTTT
CDR3aa: CASSLAGGFSATEAFF

j_gene: TRBJ2-5
d_gene: -
v_gene: TRBV7-9
abundance: once
CDR3nt: TGTGCCAGCAGCTTAGCCGACAGCCAAGAGACCCAGTACTTC
CDR3aa: CASSLADSQETQYF